This record looks at one T cell receptor (beta chain) sequence and its context. Its antigen is currently unknown. Splitting of each subset's genomic DNA was done evenly across several immunoSEQ plates. Assay used: immunoSEQ multiplex PCR; TCRdb lists only in-frame clones, some missing. This table has approximately 2.4 million clones, almost 96% appearing once. The data stem from a study of shared clonotypes between healthy human individuals. The wider study: For every donor, three CD4 naive, three CD4 memory, two CD8 naive and one CD8 memory plates were used. General study points: Among non-shared clonotypes, generation probabilities were lower than among those shared by all four donors.

A CD45RA-negative memory subset and a CD45RA+ naive subset were separated from the CD4+ cells. With V trimmed by 5 bases and J by 3 bases, 5 bases remained unmatched. Germline V gene lookup returns CDR1 MDHEN and CDR2 SYDVKM. The CDR3 is 14 residues long. The sequence came from a young man in good health. V is TRBV28 and J is TRBJ1-1; 8 nucleotides line up with TRBD1. What was sequenced was naive CD4+ T cells sorted from blood. Subset indicated: CD45RA+ positively selected. CDR3 residues: CASSGWTGYTEAFF. The CDR3 coding sequence is TGTGCCAGCAGTGGCTGGACAGGGTACACTGAAGCTTTCTTT.